These 7 T cell receptor beta chains were sequenced from one sample in a study of cytomegalovirus exposure and HLA in healthy donors. A multiplex PCR was run with 60 Vbeta primers and 13 Jbeta primers. Clones were sequenced by immunoSEQ multiplex PCR, and TCRdb holds only the in-frame ones, with some missing. This sample's clone table lists 120,000 or so clones. Sequenced material: PBMCs. These receptors were obtained from a man younger than 35 in good health and CMV-seronegative.

The genes are TRBV11-2 and TRBJ1-1, with D possibly TRBD1 on 6 matching bases. The CDR3 has 15 amino acids. V was pared by 6 bases and J by 2 bases, with 16 bases between. Germline V gives CDR1 SGHAT, CDR2 FQNNGV. The CDR3 reads CASRLELGANTEAFF. DNA for the CDR3: TGTGCCAGCAGGCTTGAATTGGGGGCCAACACTGAAGCTTTCTTT. Combining the CDR3 with reference TRBV11-2 and TRBJ1-1 gives the whole variable domain EAGVAQSPRYKIIEKRQSVAFWCNPISGHATLYWYQQILGQGPKLLIQFQNNGVVDDSQLPKDRFSAERLKGVDSTLKIQPAKLEDSAVYLCASRLELGANTEAFFGQGTRLTVV.

V is TRBV7-3 and J is TRBJ2-6; a possible D gene is TRBD1 (5 bases). The germline V gene has CDR1 SGHTA and CDR2 FQGTGA. The CDR3 is 16 amino acids. Between the trimmed V and J ends, which lost 5 bases and 0 bases, there was a span of 11 bases. The CDR3 is CASSPRQISGANVLTF. In nucleotides, the CDR3 is TGTGCCAGCAGCCCGCGACAGATCTCTGGGGCCAACGTCCTGACTTTC. The variable domain in full, with the rest retrieved from reference TRBV7-3 and TRBJ2-6, is GAGVSQTPSNKVTEKGKYVELRCDPISGHTALYWYRQSLGQGPEFLIYFQGTGAADDSGLPNDRFFAVRPEGSVSTLKIQRTERGDSAVYLCASSPRQISGANVLTFGAGSRLTVL.

This chain joins TRBV11-2 and TRBJ2-7; no firm D call. Trimming stripped 5 bases from V and 3 bases from J, with 14 bases between. Germline V gene sequence: CDR1 SGHAT, CDR2 FQNNGV. The CDR3 length is 14 residues. Here the CDR3 DNA reads TGTGCCAGCAGCCCCAGTATGGGCAACTACGAGCAGTACTTC. This sequence encodes CASSPSMGNYEQYF.

In DNA, the CDR3 is TGTGCCAGCAGTTCCAGGGGGCCCTACGAGCAGTACTTC. It codes for CASSSRGPYEQYF. The chain employs TRBV27 and TRBJ2-7, with 8 positions matching TRBD1. The V gene end was trimmed by 4 bases and the J gene end by 2 bases; junction bases not matched to a gene: 1. CDR1 is MNHEY, CDR2 SMNVEV, per germline (reference sequence). The CDR3 length is 13 residues.

This chain joins TRBV19 and TRBJ2-2; 7 bases are shared with TRBD2. This CDR3 is built from 16 residues. The germline V gene encodes CDR1 LNHDA and CDR2 SQIVND (reference sequence). With V trimmed by 7 bases and J by 5 bases, 13 bases remained unmatched. CDR3 sequence (DNA): TGTGCCAGTAATGAGGGGAGGGCAATCTTAACCGGGGAGCTGTTTTTT. Protein: CASNEGRAILTGELFF.

This chain links TRBV14 with TRBJ2-5, with TRBD2 identical over 12 bases. Trimming removed 3 bases from V and 9 bases from J; junction bases left unmatched: 8. The CDR3 is 15 amino acids. Germline V gene lookup returns CDR1 SGHDN and CDR2 FVKESK. The CDR3 reads CASSQSTSGRGAQYF. The CDR3 DNA follows: TGTGCCAGCAGCCAGTCGACTAGCGGGAGAGGTGCCCAGTACTTC.

The chain is built from TRBV2 and TRBJ2-1; the D is unclear. Trimming took off 6 bases at V and 3 bases at J, with 15 bases between the two ends. This CDR3 has 15 residues. Germline assignment: CDR1 SNHLY and CDR2 FYNNEI. The CDR3 spells CASSRHSDLYNEQFF. Written as DNA, the CDR3 is TGTGCCAGCAGCAGACACTCAGACCTCTACAATGAGCAGTTCTTC. The full variable domain, in which reference TRBV2 and TRBJ2-1 provide the parts outside the CDR3, is EPEVTQTPSHQVTQMGQEVILRCVPISNHLYFYWYRQILGQKVEFLVSFYNNEISEKSEIFDDQFSVERPDGSNFTLKIRSTKLEDSAMYFCASSRHSDLYNEQFFGPGTRLTVL.